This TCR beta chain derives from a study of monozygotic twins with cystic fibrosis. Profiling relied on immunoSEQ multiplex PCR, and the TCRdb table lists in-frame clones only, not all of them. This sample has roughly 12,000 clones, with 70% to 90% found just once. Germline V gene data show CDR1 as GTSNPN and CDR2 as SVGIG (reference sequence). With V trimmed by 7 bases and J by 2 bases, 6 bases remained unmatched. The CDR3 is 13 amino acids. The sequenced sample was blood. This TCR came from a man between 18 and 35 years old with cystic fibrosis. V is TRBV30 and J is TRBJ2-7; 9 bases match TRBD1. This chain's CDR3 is CAFRHRGPYEQYF. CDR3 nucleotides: TGTGCCTTTAGACACAGGGGGCCCTACGAGCAGTACTTC.